This TCR beta chain was found in a study of blood T cell repertoires in COVID-19. Looking at the study overall: The samples span acute and convalescent COVID-19 from the United States, Italy and Spain. PBMCs, B-cell-depleted T cells, or T cells provided the cDNA or gDNA that made up the material.

Original processing notes: Reference gene primers were amplified, and this amplification served to estimate nucleated cell counts. Here immunoSEQ multiplex PCR was the method, and the copy in TCRdb shows in-frame clones only, minus some. V and J calls and clone size are as listed in that table; D and trimming were resolved from the DNA. The sample records hundreds of thousands of clones, 90% being singletons. This clone appeared a single time. In germline, CDR1 is KGHSH, CDR2 LQKENI. Between the trimmed V and J ends, which lost 5 bases and 3 bases, there was a span of 14 bases. The CDR3 is 15 residues long.

The TCR sequence derives from a woman aged 18-29 years with acute or convalescent COVID-19. The chain carries TRBV18 and TRBJ1-5, with a weak D call TRBD1 (5 bases). The sample taken for sequencing was peripheral blood. This chain's CDR3 is CASSSPDRDNQPQHF. CDR3 sequence (DNA): TGTGCCAGCTCATCCCCTGACAGAGACAATCAGCCCCAGCATTTT.